Detailed here is one T cell receptor (beta chain). These data originate in a study of blood T cell repertoires in COVID-19. In the study overall: From the United States, Italy and Spain came samples of acute and convalescent COVID-19. Nucleic acid was either cDNA or gDNA, and it came from T cells, B-cell-depleted T cells, or PBMCs.

Germline V gene sequence: CDR1 MDHEN, CDR2 SYDVKM. The CDR3 consists of 17 residues. V was clipped by 8 bases and J by 8 bases; unmatched bases: 18. Authors' processing steps: Nucleated cell counts were estimated from reference gene primer amplification. Only in-frame clones appear in the TCRdb table, and some are missing; sequencing was by immunoSEQ multiplex PCR. V, J and clone size derive from that table, while D and trimming were established from the DNA sequence. The data show about 170,000 clones, 65% to 85% seen once. This chain uses TRBV28 with TRBJ1-4, with TRBD1 matching over 9 bases. The clonotype comes from a woman in her 70s who had recovered from COVID-19. The sequenced sample was peripheral blood. DNA for the CDR3: TGTGCCAGCCACCCTTATGGCCCCGGGACAGGGACGGAAAAACTGTTTTTT. Translation gives CASHPYGPGTGTEKLFF.